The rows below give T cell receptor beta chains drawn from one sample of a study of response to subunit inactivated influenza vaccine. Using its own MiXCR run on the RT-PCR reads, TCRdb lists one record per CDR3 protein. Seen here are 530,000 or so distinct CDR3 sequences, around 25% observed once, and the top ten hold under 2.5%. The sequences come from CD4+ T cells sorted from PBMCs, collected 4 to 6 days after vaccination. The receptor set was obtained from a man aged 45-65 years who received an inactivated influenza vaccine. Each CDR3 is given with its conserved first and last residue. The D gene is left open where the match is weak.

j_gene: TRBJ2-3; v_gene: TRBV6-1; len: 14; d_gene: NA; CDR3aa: CASRKSTRTDTQYF
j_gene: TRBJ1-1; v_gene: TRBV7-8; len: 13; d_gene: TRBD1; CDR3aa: CASSLTGGTEAFF
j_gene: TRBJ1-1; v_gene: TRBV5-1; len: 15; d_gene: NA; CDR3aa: CASSFPPGANTEAFF
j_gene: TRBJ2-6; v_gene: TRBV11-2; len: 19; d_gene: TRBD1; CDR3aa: CASSFLRTGSTSGANVLTF
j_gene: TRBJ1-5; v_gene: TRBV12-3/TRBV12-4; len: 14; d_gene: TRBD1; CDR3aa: CASSLATGRQPQHF
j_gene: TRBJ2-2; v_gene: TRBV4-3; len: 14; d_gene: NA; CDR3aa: CASSQGQNTGELFF
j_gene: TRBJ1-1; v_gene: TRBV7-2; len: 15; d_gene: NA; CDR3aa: CASSLGGGRITEAFF
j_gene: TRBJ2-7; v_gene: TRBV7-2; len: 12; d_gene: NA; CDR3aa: CASSSRGYEQYF
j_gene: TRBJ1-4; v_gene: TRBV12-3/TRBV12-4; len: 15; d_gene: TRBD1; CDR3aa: CASSLGGTAGEKLFF
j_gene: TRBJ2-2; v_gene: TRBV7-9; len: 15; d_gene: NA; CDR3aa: CASSWRASGSGELFF
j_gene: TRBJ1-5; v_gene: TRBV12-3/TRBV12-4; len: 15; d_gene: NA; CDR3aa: CASSLAGGKNQPQHF